This T cell receptor beta chain was identified in a study of a mutant IDH1 vaccine in newly diagnosed glioma. Generated by immunoSEQ multiplex PCR, the TCRdb table keeps only in-frame clones and is missing some. The sample has some 70,000 clones; over 75% are singletons. The time point was: week 23, last vaccination. Mutant IDH1 20-mer peptide, at 300 ug, made up each vaccine dose, with topical imiquimod. Comment on this clone: Antigen unknown.

Trimming stripped 2 bases from V and 5 bases from J, with 9 bases between. The CDR3 totals 12 residues. In germline, CDR1 is GTSNPN, CDR2 SVGIG (reference sequence). This receptor was identified in a man aged 18-30 years with glioma. The V call is TRBV30, the J call TRBJ2-5; D is perhaps TRBD1 or TRBD2 (6 bases each). Sequencing was performed on PBMCs, taken from a glioma patient whose treatment included an IDH1 peptide vaccine. The CDR3 protein is CAWSQGRETQYF. CDR3 in DNA: TGTGCCTGGAGTCAGGGGAGGGAGACCCAGTACTTC.